A selection of T cell receptor beta chains follows, all from one sample in a study of T cells in Graves' hyperthyroidism and ophthalmopathy. Each CDR3 protein gets one entry after TCRdb re-called the multiplex PCR reads with MiXCR. The sample comprises hundreds of thousands of distinct CDR3 sequences, over 15% of which are singletons, and about 4% rests with the top ten. The sequencing input was blood. Every receptor here comes from a woman aged 18-29 years with Graves' hyperthyroidism. Both conserved end residues are trimmed from each CDR3.

TRBV12-3/TRBV12-4 | ASSARQGYNSPLH
TRBV3-1 | ANSQRLSASDTQY
TRBV6-5 | ASTSDRSLDDYT
TRBV6-1 | ASSNDLHGQPQH
TRBV5-6 | ASSSRTGGGIAKNIQY
TRBV19 | ASSIAHNGYEQY
TRBV2 | ASTEYGSSYEQY
TRBV5-1 | ASSLPSGRGPQETQY
TRBV6-1 | ASSEAGGKNIKY
TRBV6-1 | ASSEQAKNIQY
TRBV27 | ASSSLMGTGPGTQY
TRBV11-2 | ASSDTGTARFTEAF
TRBV9 | ASSARGLANYGYT
TRBV24-1 | ATSLTDFYGYT
TRBV7-9 | ASSFPWTGDYGYT
TRBV20-1 | SARDPRGLTQH
TRBV24-1 | ATSHSGTALKELF
TRBV6-1 | ASSTSDRSGF
TRBV20-1 | SARTDTSGYT
TRBV11-2 | ASSPAGGHFTGELF
TRBV28 | ASTGVWENIQC
TRBV20-1 | SATSNPKETQY
TRBV4-1 | ASSQDHYQETQY
TRBV12-3/TRBV12-4 | ASSLFSSNQPQH
TRBV3-1 | ASSDYLSDRFGYT
TRBV5-1 | ASSLAGETSEAF
TRBV5-1 | ASSWGQGYEQY
TRBV25-1 | ASSSGTTPDEQY
TRBV20-1 | SARDNEAF
TRBV12-3/TRBV12-4 | ASSSSIYEQY
TRBV27 | ASSPQGMYSPLH
TRBV6-1 | ASSERRGMNTEAF
TRBV27 | ASSPLSVPYEQY
TRBV28 | ASRKGPAETQY
TRBV4-1 | ASSRQGDTGELF
TRBV12-3/TRBV12-4 | ASSSIDRSYGYT
TRBV12-3/TRBV12-4 | ASSLQGIIYGYT
TRBV28 | ASSLAGTGDGYT
TRBV12-3/TRBV12-4 | ASRTSGLYEQY
TRBV18 | ASSHRQGIQY
TRBV20-1 | SGGGGGGELF
TRBV16 | ASSWGTGGADGYT
TRBV11-2 | ASSLRLAANTGELF
TRBV5-1 | ASSLQQGNTEAF
TRBV11-2 | ASSGWESNTEAF
TRBV5-1 | ASSLVRTGGDEQY
TRBV29-1 | SVKQDRLDSPLH
TRBV19 | ASSMRGQFLNQPQH
TRBV6-5 | ASFRGGGDTEAF
TRBV20-1 | SAREGRGNQPQH
TRBV6-5 | ASSRGTVLQTQY